The 10 T cell receptor beta chains in this list originate from one sample, sequenced in a study of OX40 agonist ivuxolimab in advanced cancers. Assay: immunoSEQ multiplex PCR; the TCRdb copy retains only in-frame clones and omits some. The sample gives tens of thousands of clones, about 85% of which show up once; less than 4% is in the top ten. The source material was CD4+ or CD8+ T cells sorted from blood, sampled in a trial of the OX40 agonist ivuxolimab. These TCRs come from an adult with an advanced solid tumor such as melanoma, head and neck, liver or kidney cancer.

The rearrangement joins TRBV25-1 to TRBJ2-7; 10 bases fit TRBD1. Germline CDR1 MGHDK, CDR2 SYGVNS. The CDR3 totals 14 residues. With V trimmed by 4 bases and J by 1 base, 1 base remained unmatched. The CDR3 DNA reads TGTGCCAGCAGTGGGACAGGGGGGTCCTACGAGCAGTACTTC. Protein sequence: CASSGTGGSYEQYF.

The rearrangement links TRBV11-2 to TRBJ1-2; D possibly corresponds to TRBD1 (5 bases). The CDR3 runs 15 residues. Germline values: CDR1 SGHAT, CDR2 FQNNGV. Trimming took off 5 bases at V and 3 bases at J, with 16 bases between the two ends. CDR3 in amino acids: CASSKTGQGDYGYTF. In DNA, the CDR3 is TGTGCCAGCAGCAAGACGGGGCAGGGCGACTATGGCTACACCTTC.

The CDR3 loop is CASSLLAAPDGYTF. The CDR3 coding sequence is TGTGCCAGCAGCTTATTGGCAGCCCCCGATGGCTACACCTTC. The V call is TRBV13, the J call TRBJ1-2; D call uncertain. Trimming stripped 2 bases from V and 6 bases from J, with 13 bases between. CDR1 is PRHDT, CDR2 FYEKMQ, per germline (reference sequence). The CDR3 length is 14 residues.

This chain uses TRBV12-5 with TRBJ2-7; D is undetermined. The CDR3 length is 14 residues. Germline CDR1 is LGHNT and CDR2 is FRNRAP. Trimming cost V 0 bases and J 2 bases, with 8 bases left between them. CDR3 in amino acids: CASGLVPRAYEQYF. The CDR3 DNA follows: TGTGCTAGTGGTTTGGTACCAAGGGCCTACGAGCAGTACTTC.

The V and J genes are TRBV7-8 and TRBJ2-5; TRBD2 aligns across 9 bases. The germline CDR1 and CDR2 sequences are SGHVS and FQNEAQ. The V and J ends lost 0 bases and 4 bases, in that order; junction bases with no gene match: 3. The CDR3 is 15 amino acids. CDR3 coding DNA: TGTGCCAGCAGCTTAGCGCGGGGGGGAGGAGAGACCCAGTACTTC. Translation: CASSLARGGGETQYF.

The V and J genes are TRBV18 and TRBJ2-7; the D gene could be TRBD1 or TRBD2 (5 bases each). There are 13 residues in the CDR3. Germline loops: CDR1 KGHSH, CDR2 LQKENI. V shed 2 bases and J shed 6 bases, with 11 bases lying between them. CDR3 sequence (DNA): TGTGCCAGCTCACCAACGCCAGGGAGCGAGCAGTACTTC. This codes for CASSPTPGSEQYF.

V usage is TRBV6-4 and J usage is TRBJ1-1; tentatively, D is TRBD1 (5 bases). Germline-derived CDR1 and CDR2 are MRHNA and SNTAGT. This CDR3 contains 13 residues. V was shortened by 5 bases and J by 2 bases, with 9 bases between the two germline ends. CDR3 sequence: CASSSRANTEAFF. The CDR3 DNA follows: TGTGCCAGCAGTAGCAGGGCAAACACTGAAGCTTTCTTT.

The CDR3 reads CASSEWGAPGELFF. In DNA, the CDR3 is TGTGCCAGCAGTGAATGGGGGGCCCCCGGGGAGCTGTTTTTT. The rearrangement joins TRBV2 to TRBJ2-2; D may match TRBD1 or TRBD2 (6 bases each). CDR1 is SNHLY, CDR2 FYNNEI, per germline. The CDR3 spans 14 residues. V was trimmed by 2 bases and J by 6 bases, leaving 10 bases between them.

The chain carries TRBV7-2 and TRBJ2-3; the match to TRBD2 covers 7 bases. The CDR3 sequence is 17 residues long. With 5 bases clipped from V and 0 bases from J, the junction kept 11 bases outside the gene matches. In germline, CDR1 is SGHTA, CDR2 FQGNSA. CDR3: CASSPLRSGASTDTQYF. CDR3 DNA sequence: TGTGCCAGCAGCCCCCTGAGAAGCGGGGCGAGCACAGATACGCAGTATTTT.

The chain is built from TRBV7-2 and TRBJ2-1, with 7 bases fitting TRBD2. CDR1 and CDR2 from the germline V gene are SGHTA and FQGNSA. This CDR3 has 17 amino acids. Germline trimming cut 5 bases from V and 7 bases from J; bases unmatched to any gene: 17. The CDR3 nucleotides are TGTGCCAGCAGCCTGGAGGGAATTTCCGGGAGGTGGAATGAGCAGTTCTTC. The encoded protein is CASSLEGISGRWNEQFF.